Sequencing of this TCR beta chain was carried out in a study of radiotherapy plus CTLA-4 blockade in lung cancer. Across the whole study: There were objective responses in approximately 19% of patients, and more than 30% had disease control. Study conclusions and caveats: Strongest reported response predictors: early blood clone changes and post-radiation interferon-beta. The study found tumor-derived TCR clones expanded in blood after radiotherapy plus ipilimumab.

The germline V gene has CDR1 LNHDA and CDR2 SQIVND (reference sequence). CDR3 length: 15 amino acids. With V trimmed by 2 bases and J by 5 bases, 4 bases remained unmatched. About this clone: As yet, its antigen is unknown.

Using immunoSEQ multiplex PCR, the repertoire was profiled, and TCRdb retains in-frame clones only, with some absent. The table lists tens of thousands of clones, 80% to 90% of them singletons. Each patient with chemo-refractory metastatic non-small-cell lung cancer was treated with focal radiation plus CTLA-4 blockade using ipilimumab. V gene TRBV19 combines with J gene TRBJ2-7, with TRBD1 matching over 12 bases. Specimen: peripheral blood, collected from a patient treated with radiotherapy plus ipilimumab. The source is a human donor with non-small cell lung cancer whose response to radiotherapy plus ipilimumab could not be evaluated. The CDR3 region is CASSITGTGGNEQYF. In nucleotides, the CDR3 is TGTGCCAGTAGTATAACAGGGACAGGGGGCAACGAGCAGTACTTC. Complete variable domain (other parts from reference TRBV19 and TRBJ2-7): DGGITQSPKYLFRKEGQNVTLSCEQNLNHDAMYWYRQDPGQGLRLIYYSQIVNDFQKGDIAEGYSVSREKKESFPLTVTSAQKNPTAFYLCASSITGTGGNEQYFGPGTRLTVT.